This T cell receptor beta chain was captured by sequencing in a study of OX40 agonist ivuxolimab in advanced cancers. Whole-study findings and limits: Antigens targeted by the expanded peripheral T cells were not determined.

No patient had autoimmune disease or received systemic immunosuppression. The study sampled blood at baseline, cycle 4 day 1, and cycle 7 day 1. Sequencing was performed with immunoSEQ multiplex PCR; in TCRdb, only in-frame clones are kept and a portion is missing. Of 77,000 or so clones in the sample, over 75% are singletons; the top ten hold roughly 5.3%. This clone was observed a few times. No antigen is known for it. Germline-derived CDR1 and CDR2 are MNHEY and SMNVEV (reference sequence). V was cut by 5 bases and J by 0 bases, with 17 bases left in between. The CDR3 consists of 17 residues. The origin of this receptor is an adult with an advanced solid tumor such as melanoma, head and neck, liver or kidney cancer. The chain recombines TRBV27 with TRBJ2-1; D is perhaps TRBD1 or TRBD2 (5 bases each). The sample consisted of CD4+ or CD8+ T cells sorted from blood, taken in a trial of the OX40 agonist ivuxolimab. CDR3 coding DNA: TGTGCCAGCAGTCCACTAGTAGCAGGGAGCTCCTACAATGAGCAGTTCTTC. Its protein product is CASSPLVAGSSYNEQFF.